Listed here are 13 T cell receptor beta chains from one sample, sequenced in a study of T cells in Graves' hyperthyroidism and ophthalmopathy. Regions amplified from RNA transcripts were the TCR beta CDR3 regions. HTBI primers were the set used in a first-round RT-PCR of the TCR CDR3. TCRdb reanalysed the multiplex PCR reads using MiXCR and keeps one entry per CDR3 protein. Found here are nearly 600,000 distinct CDR3 sequences, approximately 14% of them singletons; the top ten hold around 7%. Sequenced material: blood. These receptors came from a woman aged 18-29 years with Graves' ophthalmopathy.

In its sample, this clonotype was seen a few times. The V call is TRBV30, the J call TRBJ1-3; perhaps TRBD1 as D (6 bases). Looked up from germline, CDR1 is GTSNPN and CDR2 is SVGIG (reference sequence). The CDR3 totals 12 residues. V was clipped by 5 bases and J by 8 bases, with 13 bases between them. This CDR3 reads CAWATGRHTIYF. CDR3 nucleotide sequence: TGTGCCTGGGCGACAGGCCGGCACACCATATATTTT.

Details on this clonotype: It may be a read error: a sequence one base away is much more abundant. The chain is built from TRBV5-1 and TRBJ2-1; 11 bases map to TRBD2. This CDR3 region has 16 residues. The germline V gene encodes CDR1 SGHRS and CDR2 YFSETQ. Losses at the gene ends were 6 bases for V and 4 bases for J; bases not matched to a gene: 9. CDR3 DNA: TGCGCCAGCAACTTCCCCCGACTAGCGGGGTACAATGAGCAGTTCTTC. It specifies CASNFPRLAGYNEQFF. Full variable domain (missing parts from reference TRBV5-1 and TRBJ2-1): KAGVTQTPRYLIKTRGQQVTLSCSPISGHRSVSWYQQTPGQGLQFLFEYFSETQRNKGNFPGRFSGRQFSNSRSEMNVSTLELGDSALYLCASNFPRLAGYNEQFFGPGTRLTVL.

V usage is TRBV20-1 and J usage is TRBJ1-5; D is uncertain. Germline V gene lookup returns CDR1 DFQATT and CDR2 SNEGSKA (reference sequence). Trimming removed 3 bases at V and 7 bases at J, with 10 bases between. The CDR3 sequence is 12 residues long. CDR3 sequence: CSARRVGQPQHF. Written as DNA, the CDR3 is TGCAGTGCTAGGAGGGTAGGCCAGCCCCAGCATTTT.

The table lists this clonotype with many counts. The rearrangement uses TRBV20-1 and TRBJ2-3, with D perhaps TRBD1 (5 bases). CDR1 and CDR2 (germline): DFQATT, SNEGSKA (reference sequence). The CDR3 is 15 residues long. Trimming cost V 3 bases and J 2 bases, with 15 bases left between them. As DNA, the CDR3 is TGCAGTGCTAGGGGGCCGGCCACCCTCACAGATACGCAGTATTTT. Encoded protein: CSARGPATLTDTQYF.

There are many counts of this clonotype. V and J are TRBV27 and TRBJ2-1; 8 bases align to TRBD2. CDR1 and CDR2 (germline): MNHEY, SMNVEV (reference sequence). The CDR3 extends over 15 amino acids. V shed 3 bases and J 3 bases; nucleotides not matched to a gene: 4. CDR3 nucleotides: TGTGCCAGCAGTTTTCTGGGACTAGGCTACAATGAGCAGTTCTTC. It translates to CASSFLGLGYNEQFF.

This clonotype occurred many times. The V call is TRBV12-3 or TRBV12-4, the J call TRBJ1-2, with TRBD1 matching 7 bases. Trimming at V came to 7 bases and at J to 3 bases, leaving 2 bases not matched to a gene. The CDR3 extends over 12 amino acids. CDR3 bases: TGTGCCAGCACAGGGGGATACTATGGCTACACCTTC. It specifies CASTGGYYGYTF.

This clonotype was counted ten times or more. CDR3 in amino acids: CASRTPGTSGRGEQFF. The CDR3 DNA is TGTGCCAGCAGGACCCCCGGGACTAGCGGGAGGGGTGAGCAGTTCTTC. The chain recombines TRBV2 with TRBJ2-1; 16 bases line up with TRBD2. V lost 6 bases, J lost 9 bases, and 8 bases stayed unmatched. This CDR3 comprises 16 residues. Germline-derived CDR1 and CDR2 are SNHLY and FYNNEI.

The chain links TRBV20-1 to TRBJ2-1, with D possibly TRBD2 on 6 matching bases. V was cut by 1 base and J by 9 bases, with 10 bases left in between. CDR3 length equals 12 residues. Germline V gives CDR1 DFQATT, CDR2 SNEGSKA (reference sequence). The CDR3 reads CSARVLGGEQFF. DNA of the CDR3: TGCAGTGCTAGAGTTTTGGGGGGTGAGCAGTTCTTC.

This clonotype was seen more than once but under ten times. The chain carries TRBV4-1 and TRBJ2-1; 7 nucleotides agree with TRBD2. CDR1 and CDR2 from the germline V gene are MGHRA and YSYEKL. V lost 3 bases and J lost 1; bases outside the gene matches: 6. CDR3 length equals 16 residues. As DNA, the CDR3 is TGCGCCAGCAGCCATGAGACTAGCCGGTCCTACAATGAGCAGTTCTTC. Its protein is CASSHETSRSYNEQFF.

J is TRBJ1-5 and V is TRBV27, with D unresolved. CDR3 length: 9 amino acids. V lost 11 bases, J lost 7 bases, and 6 bases lay in between. Germline CDR1 reads MNHEY; CDR2 reads SMNVEV (reference sequence). The CDR3 nucleotides read TGTGCCCCACGACAGCCCCAGCATTTT. The encoded protein is CAPRQPQHF.

This clonotype was seen ten or more times. V usage is TRBV24-1 and J usage is TRBJ2-5; D unresolved. Trimming shortened V by 0 bases and J by 4 bases, and 11 bases separated the two germline ends. The CDR3 is made up of 15 amino acids. CDR1 KGHDR and CDR2 SFDVKD come from the germline V gene. In DNA form, the CDR3 reads TGTGCCACCAGTGATTTGATGGGGTTGGCAGAGACCCAGTACTTC. It translates to CATSDLMGLAETQYF.

Concerning this clonotype itself: Given a much more abundant clone one base away, this may be a read error. The chain links TRBV9 to TRBJ2-7; D remains ambiguous. This CDR3 region has 15 residues. The germline V gene encodes CDR1 SGDLS and CDR2 YYNGEE. The ends were cut back, 4 bases at V and 0 bases at J, with 14 bases in the middle. The CDR3 DNA follows: TGTGCCAGCAGCCCTCAAAGTTCTGGCTCCTACGAGCAGTACTTC. This sequence encodes CASSPQSSGSYEQYF.

This sequence joins TRBV9 and TRBJ2-1; the match to TRBD1 covers 9 bases. V trimming: 2 bases; J trimming: 6 bases; junction bases outside the gene matches: 3. The CDR3 length is 14 residues. Germline loops: CDR1 SGDLS, CDR2 YYNGEE. The CDR3 region is CASSVGTGSNEQFF. The CDR3 nucleotides read TGTGCCAGCAGCGTTGGGACAGGGAGCAATGAGCAGTTCTTC.